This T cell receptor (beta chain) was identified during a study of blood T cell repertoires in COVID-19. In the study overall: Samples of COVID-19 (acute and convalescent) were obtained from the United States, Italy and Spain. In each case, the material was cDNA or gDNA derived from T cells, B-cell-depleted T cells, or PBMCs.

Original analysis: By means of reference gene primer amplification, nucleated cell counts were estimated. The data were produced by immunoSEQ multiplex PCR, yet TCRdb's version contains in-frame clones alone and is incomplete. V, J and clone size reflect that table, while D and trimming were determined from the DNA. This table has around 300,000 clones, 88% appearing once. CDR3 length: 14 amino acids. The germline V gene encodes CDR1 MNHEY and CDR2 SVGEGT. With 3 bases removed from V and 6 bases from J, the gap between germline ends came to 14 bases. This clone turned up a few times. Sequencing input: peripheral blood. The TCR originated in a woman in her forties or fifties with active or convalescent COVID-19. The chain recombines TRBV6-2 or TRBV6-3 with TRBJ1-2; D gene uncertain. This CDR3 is CASSYGGLANGYTF. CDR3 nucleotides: TGTGCCAGCAGTTATGGCGGGCTCGCTAATGGCTACACCTTC.